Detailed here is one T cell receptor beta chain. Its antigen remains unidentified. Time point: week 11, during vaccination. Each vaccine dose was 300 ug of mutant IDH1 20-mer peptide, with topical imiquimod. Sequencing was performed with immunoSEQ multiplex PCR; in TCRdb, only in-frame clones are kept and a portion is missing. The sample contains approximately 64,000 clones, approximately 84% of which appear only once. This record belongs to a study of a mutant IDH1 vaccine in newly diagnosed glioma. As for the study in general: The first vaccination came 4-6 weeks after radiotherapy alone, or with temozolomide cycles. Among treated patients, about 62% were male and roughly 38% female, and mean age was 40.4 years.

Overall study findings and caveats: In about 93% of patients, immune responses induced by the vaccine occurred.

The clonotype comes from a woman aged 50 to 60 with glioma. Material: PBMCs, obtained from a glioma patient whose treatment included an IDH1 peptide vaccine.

The CDR3 reads CASSLSGGQAPQTYEQYF. The CDR3 DNA sequence: TGTGCCAGCAGTCTTAGCGGGGGCCAGGCGCCGCAGACCTACGAGCAGTACTTC. This chain connects TRBV27 to TRBJ2-7, with TRBD2 matching over 9 bases. Germline V CDR1 and CDR2: MNHEY, SMNVEV (reference sequence). With 5 bases clipped from V and 2 bases from J, the junction kept 16 bases outside the gene matches. The CDR3 length is 18 residues.